This record looks at one T cell receptor (beta chain) sequence and its context. Germline values: CDR1 SGHTA, CDR2 FQGNSA. The CDR3 covers 18 residues. Trimming removed 1 base at V and 0 bases at J, with 19 bases between. This sample stems from a study of T cells in Graves' hyperthyroidism and ophthalmopathy. The source material, RNA transcripts, was used to amplify TCR beta CDR3 regions. A set of HTBI primers served as the primers for a first-round RT-PCR of the TCR CDR3. TCRdb used MiXCR to reprocess the multiplex PCR reads, holding one entry per CDR3 protein. The table has a few hundred thousand distinct CDR3 sequences, roughly 46% seen once.

This clonotype was obtained from a woman between 18 and 29 years old with Graves' hyperthyroidism. V usage is TRBV7-2 and J usage is TRBJ2-7; D may match TRBD1 or TRBD2 (5 bases each). The sequencing sample was made of peripheral blood or thyroid tissue (not recorded which). The CDR3 sequence is CASSLGSAWGTSSYEQYF. CDR3 coding DNA: TGTGCCAGCAGCTTAGGGTCCGCCTGGGGGACGAGCTCCTACGAGCAGTACTTC.